This record looks at one TCR beta chain sequence and its context. Its antigen is currently unknown. The record originates from a study of blood T cells in healthy people across ages. Trimming removed 3 bases at V and 3 bases at J, with 9 bases between. The CDR3 has 13 amino acids. The germline CDR1 and CDR2 sequences are ENHRY and SYGVKD. Regarding the study as a whole: Because sorting was not performed, PBMCs prevented conclusive naive versus antigen-experienced comparison.

Then a second PCR, running roughly 7 to 11 cycles, was carried out with a sample-barcoded 5' primer and a J-beta primer mix. Tagging of each cDNA molecule was performed by a template-switch adaptor with 12 random nucleotides. TCRdb re-called the 5' RACE reads with MiXCR, one entry per CDR3 protein. This sample has about 1.1 million distinct CDR3 sequences, with about two fifths found just once. The TCR originated in a man aged 18 to 29 in good health. The rearrangement uses TRBV10-3 and TRBJ2-7, with D possibly being TRBD1 (5 bases). The sample was blood. The CDR3 nucleotides read TGTGCCATCAGTGAATGGCAGGGCTACGAGCAGTACTTC. This sequence encodes CAISEWQGYEQYF.